This T cell receptor beta chain is from a study of Siglec-9 on CD8 T cells in melanoma. On this clone itself: The target antigen is unknown.

This table comes from immunoSEQ multiplex PCR, and its TCRdb copy is limited to in-frame clones, with some not included. The sample yields about 36,000 clones, around 82% seen once. The length of the CDR3 is 13 residues. Germline CDR1 reads LNHDA; CDR2 reads SQIVND (reference sequence). Deletions cut 5 bases from V and 4 bases from J, with 9 bases between. Study-wide results and caveats: In melanoma tumors, a Siglec-9-marked effector memory CD8+ subset reportedly appeared to accumulate.

Specimen: Siglec-9- CD8+ T cells sorted from blood. This TCR was recovered from a human donor in good health. The V gene is TRBV19, the J gene TRBJ1-5; D is uncertain. The CDR3 loop is CASSGGVNQPQHF. The CDR3 DNA follows: TGTGCCAGTAGTGGAGGCGTTAATCAGCCCCAGCATTTT.